This TCR beta chain was recovered during a study of response to subunit inactivated influenza vaccine. TCRdb reanalysed the RT-PCR reads using MiXCR and keeps one entry per CDR3 protein. The profile shows around 180,000 distinct CDR3 sequences, 7.5% to 10% of them singletons. This clonotype was counted ten times or more. What it binds is unknown. Study-level results: Few new T cells, the authors suggested, are recruited by each seasonal influenza vaccination.

Trimming took 3 bases from V and 15 from J, leaving 15 bases between them. The germline gives CDR1 KGHSH, CDR2 LQKENI. The CDR3 runs 13 residues. The input for sequencing was non-naive T cells sorted from PBMCs, taken on the day of vaccination. J is TRBJ1-6 and V is TRBV18; TRBD1 might be the D (6 bases). The TCR was taken from a man aged 50 or older who received an inactivated influenza vaccine. In nucleotides, the CDR3 is TGTGCCAGCTCACCCAATCCCCGGGACAACCTCCACTTT. Its protein product is CASSPNPRDNLHF.